These 22 T cell receptor beta chains share one sample of origin, sequenced in a study of beta chain features in type 1 diabetes. What was sequenced were expressed TCRB transcripts, since all of the isolated RNA had been reverse transcribed. Produced via immunoSEQ multiplex PCR; TCRdb's table is partial and in-frame only. Of about 410,000 clones listed, about 15% are singletons. The sequencing input was naive CD4+ T cells from blood. These receptors came from a man younger than 45 in good health.

The chain combines TRBV6-1 with TRBJ2-7; 7 bases fit TRBD1. Germline CDR1 MNHNS, CDR2 SASEGT. V trimming: 8 bases; J trimming: 4 bases; junction bases outside the gene matches: 8. The CDR3 runs 13 residues. The CDR3 DNA reads TGTGCCAGCGGGGCCCCGGGACAGTACGAGCAGTACGTC. It codes for CASGAPGQYEQYV.

The genes are TRBV14 and TRBJ1-6; D not certain. The germline V and J ends were trimmed by 3 bases and 9 bases, with 9 bases remaining between them. The CDR3 is 13 amino acids. The germline CDR1 and CDR2 sequences are SGHDN and FVKESK. CDR3: CASSHSGSSPLHF. The CDR3, as DNA: TGTGCCAGCAGCCATAGTGGGTCTTCACCCCTCCACTTT.

In its sample, this clone was seen a few times. V is TRBV7-2 and J is TRBJ2-5; D gene uncertain. V lost 6 bases, J lost 2 bases, and 10 bases lay in between. The CDR3 has 13 amino acids. Germline V gene data show CDR1 as SGHTA and CDR2 as FQGNSA. The CDR3 DNA follows: TGTGCCAGCAGACGTTCAGAGCAAGAGACCCAGTACTTC. It codes for CASRRSEQETQYF.

The rearrangement uses TRBV10-3 and TRBJ1-6; 8 bases agree with TRBD1. Germline trimming cut 0 bases from V and 10 bases from J; bases unmatched to any gene: 2. The CDR3 is 14 residues long. CDR1 and CDR2 (germline): ENHRY, SYGVKD. Here the CDR3 DNA reads TGTGCCATCAGTGAGTCTCGACAGGGGTCACCCCTCCACTTT. Translation gives CAISESRQGSPLHF.

This clone turned up a few times. The V gene is TRBV6-5, the J gene TRBJ2-7; tentatively, D is TRBD2 (6 bases). Germline loops: CDR1 MNHEY, CDR2 SVGAGI. This CDR3 has 15 residues. Trimming shortened V by 6 bases and J by 4 bases, and 19 bases separated the two germline ends. CDR3: CASRMGFGGSYEQYF. CDR3 nucleotides: TGTGCCAGCAGGATGGGATTCGGGGGATCTTACGAGCAGTACTTC.

V gene TRBV7-2 combines with J gene TRBJ1-2; TRBD1 aligns across 9 bases. V was clipped by 5 bases and J by 2 bases; unmatched bases: 9. The CDR3 covers 16 residues. Per germline, CDR1 SGHTA and CDR2 FQGNSA. CDR3 sequence: CASSTYTGGANYGYTF. For the CDR3, the DNA is TGTGCCAGCAGCACCTACACAGGGGGCGCGAACTATGGCTACACCTTC.

The chain couples TRBV2 to TRBJ1-4, with D perhaps matching TRBD1 (6 bases). The CDR3 is 15 residues long. The germline V gene encodes CDR1 SNHLY and CDR2 FYNNEI. The V and J ends lost 2 bases and 1 base respectively, with 8 bases between them. The CDR3, as DNA: TGTGCCAGCAGTGAATACAGGGAAACTAATGAAAAACTGTTTTTT. It is translated as CASSEYRETNEKLFF. Variable domain in full (rest from reference TRBV2 and TRBJ1-4): EPEVTQTPSHQVTQMGQEVILRCVPISNHLYFYWYRQILGQKVEFLVSFYNNEISEKSEIFDDQFSVERPDGSNFTLKIRSTKLEDSAMYFCASSEYRETNEKLFFGSGTQLSVL.

The CDR3 DNA sequence: TGTGCCATCGACAGGGGCCCCTACAATGAGCAGTTCTTC. Amino acid sequence: CAIDRGPYNEQFF. The chain joins TRBV10-3 to TRBJ2-1; 8 positions agree with TRBD1. The germline CDR1 and CDR2 sequences are ENHRY and SYGVKD. The J segment lost 2 bases and the V segment lost 8 bases, leaving 2 bases of the junction unmatched. The length of the CDR3 is 13 residues.

To note about this clone: In the same sample, other DNA sequences code for this CDR3. This sequence joins TRBV4-3 and TRBJ2-3; a possible D gene is TRBD2 (5 bases). CDR3 size: 15 residues. Per the germline V gene, CDR1 is LGHNA and CDR2 is YSLEER. The germline V and J ends were trimmed by 1 base and 0 bases, with 8 bases remaining between them. The CDR3, as DNA: TGCGCCAGCAGCCAAGGCGGGTCGAGCACAGATACGCAGTATTTT. Its translation is CASSQGGSSTDTQYF.

This clone was detected a few times. This chain joins TRBV5-4 and TRBJ2-7; 7 positions match TRBD1. Germline V gives CDR1 SGHNT, CDR2 YYREEE (reference sequence). V trimming: 2 bases; J trimming: 0 bases; junction bases outside the gene matches: 2. There are 14 residues in the CDR3. CDR3 bases: TGTGCCAGCAGCTTACAGGGGAGCTCCTACGAGCAGTACGTC. This gives the protein CASSLQGSSYEQYV.

This clone was detected only a few times. For the CDR3, the DNA is TGTGCCAGCAGCCCCCATTGGAATGAGCAGTTCTTC. Translated: CASSPHWNEQFF. V is TRBV9 and J is TRBJ2-1; D uncertain. This CDR3 has 12 residues. Germline-derived CDR1 and CDR2 are SGDLS and YYNGEE. V gave up 4 bases and J gave up 7 bases, with 9 bases separating them.

This clone occurred a few times. The rearrangement uses TRBV7-9 and TRBJ1-6, with D perhaps matching TRBD1 (6 bases). Germline CDR1 reads SEHNR; CDR2 reads FQNEAQ (reference sequence). Between the trimmed V and J ends, which lost 4 bases and 4 bases, there was a span of 17 bases. The CDR3 sequence is 17 residues long. CDR3 amino acids: CASSSSGGRWYNSPLHF. CDR3 nucleotides: TGTGCCAGCAGCTCCAGCGGGGGGCGTTGGTATAATTCACCCCTCCACTTT.

This clone was detected a few times. The genes are TRBV7-2 and TRBJ2-7; D is perhaps TRBD1 or TRBD2 (5 bases each). The germline CDR1 and CDR2 sequences are SGHTA and FQGNSA. There are 14 residues in the CDR3. The V end lost 5 bases, the J end lost 6 bases, and 17 bases lay between the germline ends. CDR3 sequence reads: CASSDTRGVFEQYF. The CDR3 DNA reads as TGTGCCAGCAGCGACACCCGAGGGGTGTTCGAGCAGTACTTC.

This chain connects TRBV2 to TRBJ2-3; D is unclear. V was clipped by 1 base and J by 3 bases, with 8 bases between them. The germline V gene has CDR1 SNHLY and CDR2 FYNNEI. The CDR3 length is 14 residues. The CDR3 nucleotides are TGTGCCAGCAGTGAAGAAGACGGAACAGATACGCAGTATTTT. Translating gives CASSEEDGTDTQYF.

V usage is TRBV29-1 and J usage is TRBJ1-2; D call uncertain. This CDR3 is 11 amino acids long. Germline CDR1 and CDR2: SQVTM and ANQGSEA. V lost 4 bases and J lost 5, with 8 bases in between. CDR3 sequence reads: CSVASGYGYTF. The CDR3 DNA sequence: TGCAGCGTTGCCTCCGGATATGGCTACACCTTC.

This clone appeared a few times. The chain carries TRBV9 and TRBJ2-3, with a possible D match to TRBD2 (5 bases). Trimming took off 0 bases at V and 2 bases at J, with 10 bases between the two ends. The CDR3 contains 15 residues. Per the germline V gene, CDR1 is SGDLS and CDR2 is YYNGEE. CDR3 in DNA: TGTGCCAGCAGCGTAGCGCGGGCCACCACAGATACGCAGTATTTT. The encoded protein is CASSVARATTDTQYF.

The chain uses TRBV10-3 and TRBJ2-3; perhaps TRBD2 as D (6 bases). V lost 2 bases and J 0 bases, leaving 12 bases between the germline ends. In germline, CDR1 is ENHRY, CDR2 SYGVKD. The CDR3 spans 16 residues. DNA of the CDR3: TGTGCCATCAGTGAGAAGTCAGGGACTAGCACAGATACGCAGTATTTT. Its translation: CAISEKSGTSTDTQYF.

This clone was counted only a few times. This chain links TRBV29-1 with TRBJ1-2; 7 nucleotides align to TRBD1. Germline V CDR1 and CDR2: SQVTM, ANQGSEA. The CDR3 covers 13 residues. J lost 7 bases, V lost 5 bases, and 10 bases had no gene match. The CDR3 nucleotides are TGCAGCGTTATGACAGGGACGAGGCGTGGCTACACCTTC. This gives the protein CSVMTGTRRGYTF. The full variable domain, with the rest looked up from reference TRBV29-1 and TRBJ1-2, is SAVISQKPSRDICQRGTSLTIQCQVDSQVTMMFWYRQQPGQSLTLIATANQGSEATYESGFVIDKFPISRPNLTFSTLTVSNMSPEDSSIYLCSVMTGTRRGYTFGSGTRLTVV.

The CDR3: CARTGNMNTEAFF. CDR3 DNA sequence: TGTGCCAGGACAGGGAATATGAACACTGAAGCTTTCTTT. J is TRBJ1-1 and V is TRBV7-9; 7 nucleotides line up with TRBD1. Germline V CDR1 and CDR2: SEHNR, FQNEAQ (reference sequence). V was clipped by 9 bases and J by 0 bases; unmatched bases: 4. This CDR3 comprises 13 residues.

The genes are TRBV2 and TRBJ2-5, with D possibly being TRBD1 (6 bases). V was trimmed by 8 bases and J by 5 bases, leaving 9 bases between them. The CDR3 runs to 11 residues. Germline V gene lookup returns CDR1 SNHLY and CDR2 FYNNEI. CDR3 sequence (DNA): TGTGCCAGCGTGCAGGGGGAGACCCAGTACTTC. It is translated as CASVQGETQYF.

Concerning this clone itself: A junction boundary mismatches the germline segment, possibly from a read error. CDR3 loop: CASSIDILTPGDF. CDR3 DNA: TGTGCCAGTAGTATAGATATTTTGACTCCCGGTGACTTC. The V gene is TRBV19, the J gene TRBJ2-5; D is unresolved. Germline V gene lookup returns CDR1 LNHDA and CDR2 SQIVND (reference sequence). The CDR3 has 13 amino acids.

This clone was recorded a few times. The chain employs TRBV14 and TRBJ2-2; no firm D call. The CDR3 is made up of 14 amino acids. The germline CDR1 and CDR2 sequences are SGHDN and FVKESK. V was shortened by 1 base and J by 6 bases, with 9 bases between the two germline ends. The CDR3 DNA follows: TGTGCCAGCAGCCAAGTGCCACGCGCCGGGGAGCTGTTTTTT. This codes for CASSQVPRAGELFF.